The rows below give T cell receptor beta chains drawn from one sample of a study of a mutant IDH1 vaccine in newly diagnosed glioma. Their antigens remain unidentified. Generated by immunoSEQ multiplex PCR, the TCRdb table keeps only in-frame clones and is missing some. The profile shows 56,000 or so clones, 78% of them singletons. The specimen comprised PBMCs, sampled from a glioma patient whose treatment included an IDH1 peptide vaccine. The receptor set was obtained from a woman in her forties with glioma. CDR3s include the opening cysteine and the closing phenylalanine or tryptophan. Each record gives: CDR3 length, clone size, D gene, J gene, V gene, CDR3 DNA, CDR3 protein. A D gene is named only where the DNA matches it firmly. Size is omitted from some rows. Given values are once, few, many or a class for expanded clones.

CDR3 length: 15
clone size: .
D gene: TRBD1
J gene: TRBJ1-4
V gene: TRBV5-6
CDR3 DNA: TGTGCCAGCAGCTGGGGACAGGATCCCAACGAAAAACTGTTTTTT
CDR3 protein: CASSWGQDPNEKLFF

CDR3 length: 14
clone size: once
D gene: .
J gene: TRBJ1-2
V gene: TRBV2
CDR3 DNA: TGTGCCAGCAAGACAGGCGGCTCGGAATATGGCTACACCTTC
CDR3 protein: CASKTGGSEYGYTF

CDR3 length: 17
clone size: .
D gene: TRBD1
J gene: TRBJ2-7
V gene: TRBV7-2
CDR3 DNA: TGTGCCAGCAGCTTAGCTGGACCAGACAGGGCCACCTACGAGCAGTACTTC
CDR3 protein: CASSLAGPDRATYEQYF

CDR3 length: 13
clone size: .
D gene: TRBD1
J gene: TRBJ1-2
V gene: TRBV5-6
CDR3 DNA: TGTGCCAGCAGCTTCACAGGGGACTATGGCTACACCTTC
CDR3 protein: CASSFTGDYGYTF

CDR3 length: 15
clone size: once
D gene: TRBD1
J gene: TRBJ1-2
V gene: TRBV30
CDR3 DNA: TGTGCCTGGAGTGGAGGACAGGGGAGCTACTATGGCTACACCTTC
CDR3 protein: CAWSGGQGSYYGYTF

CDR3 length: 14
clone size: few
D gene: .
J gene: TRBJ1-2
V gene: TRBV12-5
CDR3 DNA: TGTGCTAGTGGTTTTCAGTCAGGGGTGTATGGCTACACCTTC
CDR3 protein: CASGFQSGVYGYTF

CDR3 length: 14
clone size: .
D gene: .
J gene: TRBJ1-1
V gene: TRBV30
CDR3 DNA: TGTGCCCGGACTGCGTTTTCCATGAACACTGAAGCTTTCTTT
CDR3 protein: CARTAFSMNTEAFF

CDR3 length: 15
clone size: .
D gene: .
J gene: TRBJ1-5
V gene: TRBV4-1
CDR3 DNA: TGCGCCAGCAGCCAAGATGAGGCGGGATGGCAGCCCCAGCATTTT
CDR3 protein: CASSQDEAGWQPQHF

CDR3 length: 16
clone size: .
D gene: .
J gene: TRBJ1-1
V gene: TRBV7-6
CDR3 DNA: TGTGCCAGCAGCTTAGATTATCAGGGGAAGAACACTGAAGCTTTCTTT
CDR3 protein: CASSLDYQGKNTEAFF

CDR3 length: 17
clone size: .
D gene: .
J gene: TRBJ2-6
V gene: TRBV11-2
CDR3 DNA: TGTGCCAGCAATGATCAGGGTTGGGAAGGTGGGGCCAACGTCCTGACTTTC
CDR3 protein: CASNDQGWEGGANVLTF

CDR3 length: 14
clone size: once
D gene: .
J gene: TRBJ1-2
V gene: TRBV2
CDR3 DNA: TGTGCCAGCAGTGGAGGGCAGGGGAACTATGGCTACACCTTC
CDR3 protein: CASSGGQGNYGYTF

CDR3 length: 15
clone size: .
D gene: .
J gene: TRBJ1-1
V gene: TRBV19
CDR3 DNA: TGTGCCAGTAGAATCGGGTACCCAGGGGCAACTGAAGCTTTCTTT
CDR3 protein: CASRIGYPGATEAFF

CDR3 length: 14
clone size: .
D gene: .
J gene: TRBJ1-6
V gene: TRBV6-6
CDR3 DNA: TGTGCCAGCATACTTCCCGGGGGGGATTCACCCCTCCACTTT
CDR3 protein: CASILPGGDSPLHF

CDR3 length: 13
clone size: .
D gene: .
J gene: TRBJ1-1
V gene: TRBV19
CDR3 DNA: TGTGCCAGTAGTGAACAAGTGAACACTGAAGCTTTCTTT
CDR3 protein: CASSEQVNTEAFF